This T cell receptor beta chain came from a study of OX40 agonist ivuxolimab in advanced cancers. At the level of the study: Patients receiving dose escalation had hepatocellular carcinoma, melanoma, renal cell or head and neck cancer.

The germline gives CDR1 SGHVS, CDR2 FQNEAQ. V lost 0 bases, J lost 4 bases, and 9 bases lay in between. This CDR3 spans 14 amino acids. Autoimmune disease history or systemic immunosuppression disqualified patients. TCRdb's table, derived via immunoSEQ multiplex PCR, lists solely in-frame clones and lacks some. The profile shows about 73,000 clones, 80% to 95% of them singletons. The chain is built from TRBV7-8 and TRBJ1-1, with D unresolved. The receptor was derived from an adult with an advanced solid tumor such as melanoma, head and neck, liver or kidney cancer. The source was CD4+ or CD8+ T cells sorted from blood, collected in a trial of the OX40 agonist ivuxolimab. The CDR3 sequence is CASSLALGSTEAFF. CDR3 DNA: TGTGCCAGCAGCTTAGCGTTGGGGTCCACTGAAGCTTTCTTT.